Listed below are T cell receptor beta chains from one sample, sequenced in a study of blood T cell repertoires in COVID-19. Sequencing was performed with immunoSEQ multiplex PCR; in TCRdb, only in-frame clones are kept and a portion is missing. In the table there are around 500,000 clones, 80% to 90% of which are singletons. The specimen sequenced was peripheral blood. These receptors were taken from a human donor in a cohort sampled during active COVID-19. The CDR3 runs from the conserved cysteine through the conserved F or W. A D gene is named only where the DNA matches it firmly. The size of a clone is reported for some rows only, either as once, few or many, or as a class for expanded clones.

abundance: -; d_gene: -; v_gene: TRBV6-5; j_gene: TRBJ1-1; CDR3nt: TGTGCCAGCAGTTACGCGATGAACACTGAAGCTTTCTTT; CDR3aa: CASSYAMNTEAFF
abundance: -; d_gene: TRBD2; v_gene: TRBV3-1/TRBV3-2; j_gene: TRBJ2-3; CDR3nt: TGTGCCAGCAGCCTTACTAGCGGGAGTTCAGATACGCAGTATTTT; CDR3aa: CASSLTSGSSDTQYF
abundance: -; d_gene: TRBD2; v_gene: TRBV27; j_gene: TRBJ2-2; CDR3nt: TGTGCCAGCAGGATTAGCGGGACTAACACCGGGGAGCTGTTTTTT; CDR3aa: CASRISGTNTGELFF
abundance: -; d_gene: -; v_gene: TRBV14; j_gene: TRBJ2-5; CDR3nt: TGTGCCAGCAGCCAACGGGCGACAGTGGGAGAGACCCAGTACTTC; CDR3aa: CASSQRATVGETQYF
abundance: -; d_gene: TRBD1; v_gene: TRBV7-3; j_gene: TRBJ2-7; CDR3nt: TGTGCCAGCAGCCTAGGGGTTGGGACAGCCGGCTACGAGCAGTACTTC; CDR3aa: CASSLGVGTAGYEQYF
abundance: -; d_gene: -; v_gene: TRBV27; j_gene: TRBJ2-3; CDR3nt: TGTGCCAGCAGCCCCTCGACAGGCTACACAGATACGCAGTATTTT; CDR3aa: CASSPSTGYTDTQYF
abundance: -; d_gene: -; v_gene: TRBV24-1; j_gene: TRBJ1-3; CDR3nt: TGTGCCACCAGTGCCCACAAGGGCCAGGGAAGGTCTGAAAACACCATATATTTT; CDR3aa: CATSAHKGQGRSENTIYF
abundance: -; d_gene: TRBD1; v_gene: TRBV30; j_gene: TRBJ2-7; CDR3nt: TGTGCCTGGAGCCCGGGACAGGTCCCCCCTAAGGCCCCCTACGAGCAGTACTTC; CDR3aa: CAWSPGQVPPKAPYEQYF
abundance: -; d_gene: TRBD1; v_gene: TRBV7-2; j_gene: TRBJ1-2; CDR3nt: TGTGCCAGCAGCCCACAGGGGGAACAGACCTATGGCTACACCTTC; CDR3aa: CASSPQGEQTYGYTF
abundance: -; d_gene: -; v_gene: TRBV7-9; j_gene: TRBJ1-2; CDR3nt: TGTGCCAGCAGCCCCCAGGGCAACTATGGCTACACCTTC; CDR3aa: CASSPQGNYGYTF
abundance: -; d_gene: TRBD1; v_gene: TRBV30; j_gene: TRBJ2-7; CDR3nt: TGTGCCTGGAGCCCGGGACAGGCTGCCTACGAGCAGTACTTC; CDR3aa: CAWSPGQAAYEQYF
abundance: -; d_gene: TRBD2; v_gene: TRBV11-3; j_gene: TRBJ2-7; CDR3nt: TGTGCCAGCAGCTTAGATGCTAGCGGGAACTACGAGCAGTACTTC; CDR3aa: CASSLDASGNYEQYF
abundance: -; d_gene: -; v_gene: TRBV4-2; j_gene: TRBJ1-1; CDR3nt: TGTGCCAGCACCCCTCTACGGGAGGGGTCTGAAGCTTTCTTT; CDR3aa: CASTPLREGSEAFF
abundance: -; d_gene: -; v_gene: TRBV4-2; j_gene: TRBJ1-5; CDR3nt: TGTGCCAGCAGCCAGGAGTACAATCAGCCCCAGCATTTT; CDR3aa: CASSQEYNQPQHF
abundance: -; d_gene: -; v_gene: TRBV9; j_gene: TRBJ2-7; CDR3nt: TGTGCCAGCAGCCCGGTAGATGGAGCGGCCTACGAGCAGTACTTC; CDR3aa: CASSPVDGAAYEQYF
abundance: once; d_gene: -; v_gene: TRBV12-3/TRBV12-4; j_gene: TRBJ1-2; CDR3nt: TGTGCCAGCAGTTTAGAACAGCTCTATGGCTACACCTTC; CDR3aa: CASSLEQLYGYTF
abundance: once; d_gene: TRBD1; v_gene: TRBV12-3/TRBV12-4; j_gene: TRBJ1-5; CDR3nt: TGTGCCAGCAGTTCAGGGGGCATCCAGCCCCAGCATTTT; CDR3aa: CASSSGGIQPQHF
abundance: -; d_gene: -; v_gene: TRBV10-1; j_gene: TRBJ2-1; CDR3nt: TGCGCCAGCAGTGAGGGACAGACGGGAGAGCAGTTCTTC; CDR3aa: CASSEGQTGEQFF
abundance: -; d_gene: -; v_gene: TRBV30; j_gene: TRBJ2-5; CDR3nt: TGTGCCTGGAAAAGAAGGGGAGGAGAGACCCAGTACTTC; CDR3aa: CAWKRRGGETQYF
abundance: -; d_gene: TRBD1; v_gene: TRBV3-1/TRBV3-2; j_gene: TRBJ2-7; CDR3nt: TGTGCCAGCAGCCAAGCCCACCCGGGGACAGGGACCTACGAGCAGTACTTC; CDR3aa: CASSQAHPGTGTYEQYF
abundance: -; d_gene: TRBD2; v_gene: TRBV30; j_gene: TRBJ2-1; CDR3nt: TGTGCCTCTCTAGCGGGCGCCTACAATGAGCAGTTCTTC; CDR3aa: CASLAGAYNEQFF
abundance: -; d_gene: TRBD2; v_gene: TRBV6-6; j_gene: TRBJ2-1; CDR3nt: TGTGCCAGCAGAAAAGCGGGAGGGCCCTATGAGCAGTTCTTC; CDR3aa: CASRKAGGPYEQFF
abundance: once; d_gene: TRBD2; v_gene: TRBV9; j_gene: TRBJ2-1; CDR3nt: TGTGCCAGCAGCCAGGGACTAGCGGGAGCCTCTCCGGTTGAGCAGTTCTTC; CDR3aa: CASSQGLAGASPVEQFF
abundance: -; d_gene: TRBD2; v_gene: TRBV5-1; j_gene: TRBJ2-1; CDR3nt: TGCGCCAGCAGCTCGATACTAGCGGGAGGAGGTGAGCAGTTCTTC; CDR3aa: CASSSILAGGGEQFF
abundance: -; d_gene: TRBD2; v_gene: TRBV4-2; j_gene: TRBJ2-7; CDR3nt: TGTGCCAGCAGCCAAGAACTATCGGGAGGGCCAGTATACAAGCAGTACTTC; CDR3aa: CASSQELSGGPVYKQYF
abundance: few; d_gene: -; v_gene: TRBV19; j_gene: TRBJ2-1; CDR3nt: TGTGCCAGTAGCGTTAGGGTACAGGACCGCTACAATGAGCAGTTCTTC; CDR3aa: CASSVRVQDRYNEQFF
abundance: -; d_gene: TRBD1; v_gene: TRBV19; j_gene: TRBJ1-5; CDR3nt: TGTGCCAGTTCCGGACAGGGGCAAGGGAGCAATCAGCCCCAGCATTTT; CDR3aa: CASSGQGQGSNQPQHF
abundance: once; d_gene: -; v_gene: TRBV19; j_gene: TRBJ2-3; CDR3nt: TGTGCCAGTAGTAAATGGACAGATCAGAACCCGAGAGACACAGATACGCAGTATTTT; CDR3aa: CASSKWTDQNPRDTDTQYF
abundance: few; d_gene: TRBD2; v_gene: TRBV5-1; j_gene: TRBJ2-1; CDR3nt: TGCGCCAGCAGCCATGGGGCTAGCGGGAGGACCCATGAGCAGTTCTTC; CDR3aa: CASSHGASGRTHEQFF
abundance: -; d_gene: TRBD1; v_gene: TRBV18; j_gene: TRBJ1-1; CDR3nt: TGTGCCAGCTCACCAAACGGACAGGGGGTCACTGAAGCTTTCTTT; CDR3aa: CASSPNGQGVTEAFF
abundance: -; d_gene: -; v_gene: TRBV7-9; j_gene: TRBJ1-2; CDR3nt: TGTGCCAGCAGCTACCCTCCCCGGGGGACCGACTATGGCTACACCTTC; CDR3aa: CASSYPPRGTDYGYTF
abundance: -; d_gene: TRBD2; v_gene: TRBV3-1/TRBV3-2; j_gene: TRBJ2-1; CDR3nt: TGTGCCAGCAGCCAACTGGGCGGGAGATACAATGAGCAGTTCTTC; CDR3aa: CASSQLGGRYNEQFF
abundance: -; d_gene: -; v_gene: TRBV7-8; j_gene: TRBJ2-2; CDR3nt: TGTGCCAGCAGCTTAGTCTCTGGGGCAGCTTACACCGGGGAGCTGTTTTTT; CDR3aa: CASSLVSGAAYTGELFF
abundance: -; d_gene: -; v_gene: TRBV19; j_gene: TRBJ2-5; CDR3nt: TGTGCCAGTAGTCCGCAGGGGACACCCGAAGAGACCCAGTACTTC; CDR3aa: CASSPQGTPEETQYF
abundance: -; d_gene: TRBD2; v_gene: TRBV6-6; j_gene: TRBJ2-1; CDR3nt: TGTGCCAGCGAAGGAGCGGGACTGTCCAATGAGCAGTTCTTC; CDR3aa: CASEGAGLSNEQFF
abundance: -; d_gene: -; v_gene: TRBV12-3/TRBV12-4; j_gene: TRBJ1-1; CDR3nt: TGTGCCAGCAGGGGGGGAATTAAAGCTTTCTTT; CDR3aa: CASRGGIKAFF
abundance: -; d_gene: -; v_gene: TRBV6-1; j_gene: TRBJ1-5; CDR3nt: TGTGCCAGCAGTGAAGACAGGTCGTATAGCAATCAGCCCCAGCATTTT; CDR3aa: CASSEDRSYSNQPQHF
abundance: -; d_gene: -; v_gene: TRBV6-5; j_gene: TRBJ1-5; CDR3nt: TGTGCCAGCAGTTACTCGCTGCGAGGGCCCCAGCATTTT; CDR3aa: CASSYSLRGPQHF
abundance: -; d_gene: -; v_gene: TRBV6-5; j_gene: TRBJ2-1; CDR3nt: TGTGCCAGCAGTTACGGGCCCGAGACAGTTAAAGGGCAGTTCTTC; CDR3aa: CASSYGPETVKGQFF
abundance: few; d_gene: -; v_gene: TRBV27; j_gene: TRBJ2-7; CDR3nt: TGTGCCAGCCGCCGGGTTGATACGAAGGAGTCTTACGAGCAGTACTTC; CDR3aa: CASRRVDTKESYEQYF
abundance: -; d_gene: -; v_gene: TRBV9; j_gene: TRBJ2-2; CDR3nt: TGTGCCAGCAGCGCCAAATCGAACACCGGGGAGCTGTTTTTT; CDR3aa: CASSAKSNTGELFF
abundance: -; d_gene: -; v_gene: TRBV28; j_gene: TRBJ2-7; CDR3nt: TGTGCCAGCAGTGTGGTAACAGACGAGCAGTACTTC; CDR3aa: CASSVVTDEQYF
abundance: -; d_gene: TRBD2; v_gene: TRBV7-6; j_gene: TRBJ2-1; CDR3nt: TGTGCCAGCAGCCTCGGGACTAGAGGATCCTACAATGAGCAGTTCTTC; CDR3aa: CASSLGTRGSYNEQFF
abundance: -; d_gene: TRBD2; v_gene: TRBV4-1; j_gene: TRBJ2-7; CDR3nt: TGCGCCAGCAGCCAAACTGGGACTAGCGGGAGCTACGAGCAGTACTTC; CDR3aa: CASSQTGTSGSYEQYF
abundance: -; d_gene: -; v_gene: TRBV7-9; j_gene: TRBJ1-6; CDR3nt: TGTGCCAGCAGCTACTCGTTCCCGTTTAATTCACCCCTCCACTTT; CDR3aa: CASSYSFPFNSPLHF
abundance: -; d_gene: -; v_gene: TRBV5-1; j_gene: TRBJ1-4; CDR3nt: TGCGCCAGCAGAGGGGCGGGAAGACAGCGCCTTGAAAAACTGTTTTTT; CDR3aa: CASRGAGRQRLEKLFF